Presented here are 29 T cell receptor beta chains from one specimen sequenced in a study of long-term antiretroviral therapy in people with HIV. At the survey level, the v3.0 immunoSEQ assay was run. Using immunoSEQ multiplex PCR, the repertoire was profiled, and TCRdb retains in-frame clones only, with some absent. The sample yields about 28,000 clones, around nine tenths seen once. The input for sequencing was unsorted PBMCs, taken 1.8 years after starting antiretroviral therapy. The receptors originated from a woman between 18 and 29 years old with HIV.

The CDR3 loop reads CASTQGGGGNYGYTF. DNA of the CDR3: TGTGCCAGCACCCAAGGGGGGGGAGGGAACTATGGCTACACCTTC. J is TRBJ1-2 and V is TRBV13, with a tentative D call TRBD1 (6 bases). Trimming cost V 7 bases and J 2 bases, with 17 bases left between them. From germline, CDR1 is PRHDT and CDR2 FYEKMQ (reference sequence). The CDR3 is 15 residues long.

The chain couples TRBV11-2 to TRBJ1-2; D remains unclear. Germline-derived CDR1 and CDR2 are SGHAT and FQNNGV. V lost 2 bases to trimming and J lost 7 bases, with 8 bases between them. The CDR3 totals 12 residues. CDR3 sequence (DNA): TGTGCCAGCAGCTTAATTGCAGCTGGCTACACCTTC. Translating it yields CASSLIAAGYTF.

This chain joins TRBV7-9 and TRBJ2-1; 9 bases are shared with TRBD2. Trimming removed 0 bases from V and 5 bases from J; junction bases left unmatched: 11. The CDR3 is made up of 18 amino acids. Germline V gives CDR1 SEHNR, CDR2 FQNEAQ (reference sequence). CDR3 DNA sequence: TGTGCCAGCAGCTTAGCGCGACTAGCGGAAGACCGCGACAATGAGCAGTTCTTC. Protein sequence: CASSLARLAEDRDNEQFF.

This clone was found once. V is TRBV9 and J is TRBJ1-1; 7 nucleotides align to TRBD1. Trimming took 5 bases from V and 4 from J; bases not matched to a gene: 8. Per germline, CDR1 SGDLS and CDR2 YYNGEE. CDR3 length: 14 residues. The CDR3 region is CASSAGQHFTEAFF. The CDR3 DNA is TGTGCCAGCAGTGCGGGACAGCACTTCACTGAAGCTTTCTTT.

J is TRBJ1-6 and V is TRBV5-6; D might be TRBD1 (6 bases). Germline CDR1 reads SGHDT; CDR2 reads YYEEEE. CDR3 length: 15 residues. With 0 bases removed from V and 10 bases from J, the gap between germline ends came to 14 bases. The CDR3 reads CASSLEHNGGSPLHF. In nucleotides, the CDR3 is TGTGCCAGCAGCTTGGAGCATAACGGGGGCTCACCCCTCCACTTT. Full variable domain (outside the CDR3, taken from reference TRBV5-6 and TRBJ1-6): DAGVTQSPTHLIKTRGQQVTLRCSPKSGHDTVSWYQQALGQGPQFIFQYYEEEERQRGNFPDRFSGHQFPNYSSELNVNALLLGDSALYLCASSLEHNGGSPLHFGNGTRLTVT.

The chain uses TRBV11-3 and TRBJ2-1; no reliable D call. Looked up from germline, CDR1 is SGHNT and CDR2 is YENEEA. This CDR3 spans 10 amino acids. The germline V and J ends were trimmed by 7 bases and 6 bases, with 4 bases remaining between them. DNA of the CDR3: TGTGCCAGCAACTTCAATGAGCAGTTCTTC. It codes for CASNFNEQFF.

The chain couples TRBV5-1 to TRBJ1-2; TRBD1 might be the D (5 bases). Trimming stripped 3 bases from V and 2 bases from J, with 14 bases between. The CDR3 sequence is 15 residues long. Germline CDR1 SGHRS, CDR2 YFSETQ. CDR3 nucleotides: TGCGCCAGCAGCTACGCCGGGACGGACAACTATGGCTACACCTTC. Protein product: CASSYAGTDNYGYTF.

The chain carries TRBV6-6 and TRBJ2-1; 9 bases are a match to TRBD2. This CDR3 contains 16 residues. Germline values: CDR1 MNHNY, CDR2 SVGAGI (reference sequence). J gave up 7 bases and V 1 base, and 8 bases lay outside the gene matches. The CDR3 DNA follows: TGTGCCAGCAGTTACTGGGCGGGAGGGCCGGGTAATGAGCAGTTCTTC. Its translation: CASSYWAGGPGNEQFF.

The V call is TRBV6-6, the J call TRBJ1-1; D gene unclear. With 6 bases removed from V and 2 bases from J, the gap between germline ends came to 16 bases. The length of the CDR3 is 15 residues. CDR1 MNHNY and CDR2 SVGAGI come from the germline V gene (reference sequence). The CDR3 bases are TGTGCCAGCAGCTACCGGGCCGGGCCCAACACTGAAGCTTTCTTT. Translation: CASSYRAGPNTEAFF.

This sequence joins TRBV19 and TRBJ2-5; 12 bases line up with TRBD2. The V and J ends lost 5 bases and 5 bases, in that order; junction bases with no gene match: 6. This CDR3 region has 15 residues. Germline values: CDR1 LNHDA, CDR2 SQIVND (reference sequence). The CDR3 nucleotides are TGTGCCAGTAGTCCGACTAGCGGGAGTGGGGAGACCCAGTACTTC. Encoded protein: CASSPTSGSGETQYF.

The chain combines TRBV6-5 with TRBJ2-7; D not certain. V was pared by 6 bases and J by 1 base, with 16 bases between. The CDR3 runs to 15 residues. CDR1 is MNHEY and CDR2 is SVGAGI in the germline V gene. CDR3 protein: CASSAGRSWSYEQYF. For the CDR3, the DNA is TGTGCCAGCAGCGCCGGGCGGTCCTGGTCCTACGAGCAGTACTTC.

The chain is built from TRBV6-6 and TRBJ2-3; D possibly corresponds to TRBD2 (6 bases). CDR1 and CDR2 from the germline V gene are MNHNY and SVGAGI (reference sequence). This CDR3 region has 14 residues. V lost 0 bases to trimming and J lost 4 bases, with 8 bases between them. Here the CDR3 DNA reads TGTGCCAGCAGTTACTCGGAGGGCGCAGATACGCAGTATTTT. This gives the protein CASSYSEGADTQYF.

Only one count was recorded for this clone. The chain recombines TRBV5-1 with TRBJ2-1; 7 bases line up with TRBD1. Trimming took 1 base from V and 3 from J; bases not matched to a gene: 4. CDR3 length: 15 amino acids. From germline, CDR1 is SGHRS and CDR2 YFSETQ. The CDR3 sequence: CASSLPRDSYNEQFF. The CDR3, as DNA: TGCGCCAGCAGCTTGCCCCGGGACAGCTACAATGAGCAGTTCTTC.

In its sample, this clone was seen once. V gene TRBV7-3 combines with J gene TRBJ2-1; D perhaps matches TRBD2 (6 bases). Per the germline V gene, CDR1 is SGHTA and CDR2 is FQGTGA. The V and J ends lost 0 bases and 3 bases respectively, with 12 bases between them. The CDR3 extends over 16 amino acids. The CDR3 is CASSLTGGGVYNEQFF. Here the CDR3 DNA reads TGTGCCAGCAGCTTAACGGGGGGTGGAGTCTACAATGAGCAGTTCTTC.

The chain uses TRBV7-8 and TRBJ2-7; a weak D match, TRBD2 (5 bases). The V end lost 3 bases, the J end lost 0 bases, and 12 bases lay between the germline ends. This CDR3 region has 15 residues. Looked up from germline, CDR1 is SGHVS and CDR2 is FQNEAQ. This chain's CDR3 is CASSFPLDNSYEQYF. The CDR3 region has the DNA TGTGCCAGCAGCTTTCCACTAGACAACTCCTACGAGCAGTACTTC.

The gene calls are TRBV9 and TRBJ2-7, with 9 positions matching TRBD2. Trimming cost V 3 bases and J 0 bases; bases outside gene matches: 7. The CDR3 contains 16 residues. Germline V gives CDR1 SGDLS, CDR2 YYNGEE. The CDR3 coding sequence is TGTGCCAGCAGCGCGTCGACTAGCGGTCCCTCCTACGAGCAGTACTTC. Translated: CASSASTSGPSYEQYF.

The chain carries TRBV12-5 and TRBJ2-5, with D unresolved. Trimming removed 1 base at V and 0 bases at J, with 6 bases between. CDR3 length equals 14 residues. Germline values: CDR1 LGHNT, CDR2 FRNRAP. CDR3 sequence reads: CASGLGLYQETQYF. The CDR3, as DNA: TGTGCTAGTGGTTTGGGCTTGTACCAAGAGACCCAGTACTTC.

The chain employs TRBV27 and TRBJ1-2, with TRBD1 as a possible D gene (5 bases). The CDR3 has 12 residues. The germline V and J ends were trimmed by 7 bases and 8 bases, with 14 bases remaining between them. From germline, CDR1 is MNHEY and CDR2 SMNVEV (reference sequence). CDR3 in amino acids: CASTSRGRGYTF. CDR3 coding DNA: TGTGCCAGCACCAGTCGGGGCCGAGGCTACACCTTC.

The CDR3 nucleotides are TGTGCCAGCATTAGGGGGAATCAGCCCCAGCATTTT. Protein: CASIRGNQPQHF. The chain combines TRBV28 with TRBJ1-5; possibly TRBD1 for D (6 bases). V shed 7 bases and J shed 4 bases, with 8 bases lying between them. Germline V gene sequence: CDR1 MDHEN, CDR2 SYDVKM. The CDR3 sequence is 12 residues long.

J is TRBJ1-2 and V is TRBV5-6; D remains unclear. This CDR3 spans 17 amino acids. The germline gives CDR1 SGHDT, CDR2 YYEEEE. V dropped 3 bases and J dropped 5 bases, with 23 bases sitting between them. CDR3 residues: CASSSENAVAALYGYTF. Written as DNA, the CDR3 is TGTGCCAGCAGCTCGGAGAATGCCGTGGCAGCCCTTTATGGCTACACCTTC.

The J gene is TRBJ2-2, the V gene TRBV4-1; D is unclear. Germline V gene data show CDR1 as MGHRA and CDR2 as YSYEKL. Trimming removed 1 base from V and 4 bases from J, with 4 bases in between. The CDR3 runs to 13 residues. The CDR3 region is CASSQVITGELFF. CDR3 nucleotide sequence: TGCGCCAGCAGCCAAGTCATCACCGGGGAGCTGTTTTTT.

V gene TRBV7-2 combines with J gene TRBJ1-2, with TRBD1 as a possible D gene (5 bases). Trimming left V 5 bases short and J 7 bases short, with 14 bases between. The CDR3 spans 13 residues. Germline V gene lookup returns CDR1 SGHTA and CDR2 FQGNSA. This chain's CDR3 is CASSMGREGGYTF. In DNA, the CDR3 is TGTGCCAGCAGCATGGGACGGGAGGGTGGCTACACCTTC.

In its sample, this clone was seen once. The V call is TRBV9, the J call TRBJ2-1, with TRBD2 identical over 9 bases. J gave up 4 bases and V 0 bases, and 11 bases lay outside the gene matches. Looked up from germline, CDR1 is SGDLS and CDR2 is YYNGEE. The CDR3 runs to 18 residues. The CDR3 DNA sequence: TGTGCCAGCAGCGTAGCTCCAAGCGGGAGGAAACTTTACAATGAGCAGTTCTTC. Translation gives CASSVAPSGRKLYNEQFF.

This chain uses TRBV29-1 with TRBJ2-2; D gene uncertain. V lost 6 bases to trimming and J lost 6 bases, with 14 bases between them. The CDR3 loop spans 13 amino acids. The germline gives CDR1 SQVTM, CDR2 ANQGSEA. CDR3 sequence (DNA): TGCAGCGTAAGCCTGGTGGGTGCCGGGGAGCTGTTTTTT. It encodes CSVSLVGAGELFF.

The gene calls are TRBV7-9 and TRBJ2-2; possible D gene TRBD1, 6 bases. The CDR3 sequence is 13 residues long. V lost 3 bases, J lost 5 bases, and 7 bases lay in between. CDR1 and CDR2 from the germline V gene are SEHNR and FQNEAQ (reference sequence). The DNA of the CDR3 is TGTGCCAGCAGCTTTACAGGGACCGGGGAGCTGTTTTTT. It encodes CASSFTGTGELFF.

This chain uses TRBV28 with TRBJ1-2; 9 bases fit TRBD1. V lost 3 bases, J lost 7 bases, and 6 bases stayed unmatched. Germline V gene lookup returns CDR1 MDHEN and CDR2 SYDVKM. This CDR3 comprises 14 residues. The CDR3 protein is CASSFPGTGFGYTF. DNA for the CDR3: TGTGCCAGCAGTTTCCCCGGGACAGGGTTTGGCTACACCTTC.

This chain connects TRBV7-2 to TRBJ1-1; unclear D gene. The CDR3 consists of 12 residues. The V end lost 6 bases, the J end lost 0 bases, and 5 bases lay between the germline ends. Germline-derived CDR1 and CDR2 are SGHTA and FQGNSA. The CDR3 here is CASRSLNTEAFF. DNA for the CDR3: TGTGCCAGCAGGAGCTTGAACACTGAAGCTTTCTTT.

The chain joins TRBV5-1 to TRBJ1-4, with TRBD1 as a possible D gene (6 bases). Trimming took 5 bases from V and 3 from J, leaving 11 bases between them. Germline assignment: CDR1 SGHRS and CDR2 YFSETQ. The length of the CDR3 is 14 residues. The CDR3 loop is CASSYRASNEKLFF. The CDR3 DNA follows: TGCGCCAGCAGTTACAGGGCCTCTAATGAAAAACTGTTTTTT.

The chain combines TRBV19 with TRBJ2-2, with TRBD2 as a possible D gene (5 bases). The CDR3 length is 15 residues. Germline loops: CDR1 LNHDA, CDR2 SQIVND (reference sequence). V shed 1 base and J shed 6 bases, with 12 bases lying between them. The CDR3 sequence: CASSIVPWEPGELFF. The CDR3 DNA is TGTGCCAGTAGTATAGTCCCTTGGGAGCCCGGGGAGCTGTTTTTT.